Included here is one T cell receptor beta chain sequence, with context. Profiling relied on immunoSEQ multiplex PCR, and the TCRdb table lists in-frame clones only, not all of them. The data hold roughly 140,000 clones, with roughly 90% observed a single time. Germline CDR1 is SGHVS and CDR2 is FQNEAQ. The CDR3 is 16 residues long. V lost 5 bases and J 0 bases, leaving 13 bases between the germline ends. The data were taken from a study of control samples from healthy donors and cancer patients. Sequenced material: blood. The J gene is TRBJ1-4, the V gene TRBV7-8; D may be TRBD1 (6 bases). The sequence derives from a man aged 25 to 40 in good health. CDR3 protein: CASSVTGTATNEKLFF. For the CDR3, the DNA is TGTGCCAGCAGCGTAACAGGGACGGCAACTAATGAAAAACTGTTTTTT.